The 17 T cell receptor beta chains presented below share a single source sample, sequenced in a study of blood T cell repertoires in COVID-19. Generated by immunoSEQ multiplex PCR, the TCRdb table keeps only in-frame clones and is missing some. The sample shows around 160,000 clones, approximately 90% of them seen only once. Sequencing was done on a sample of peripheral blood. All receptors derive from a young man with acute or convalescent COVID-19.

J is TRBJ1-1 and V is TRBV9; D is perhaps TRBD1 (6 bases). The germline V and J ends were trimmed by 4 bases and 0 bases, with 10 bases remaining between them. Germline V gene data show CDR1 as SGDLS and CDR2 as YYNGEE. The CDR3 extends over 14 amino acids. As DNA, the CDR3 is TGTGCCAGCAGCCCACAGGGCATGAACACTGAAGCTTTCTTT. Protein: CASSPQGMNTEAFF.

The rearrangement links TRBV7-9 to TRBJ1-5, with no clear D. V was shortened by 1 base and J by 4 bases, with 17 bases between the two germline ends. Germline assignment: CDR1 SEHNR and CDR2 FQNEAQ (reference sequence). The CDR3 consists of 17 residues. The CDR3 here is CASSLGVGLSGNQPQHF. CDR3 DNA: TGTGCCAGCAGCTTAGGAGTGGGTCTCTCGGGGAATCAGCCCCAGCATTTT.

This clone showed up just once. This sequence joins TRBV4-2 and TRBJ2-5; 8 nucleotides match TRBD2. The CDR3 consists of 17 residues. Per the germline V gene, CDR1 is LGHNA and CDR2 is YNFKEQ. V lost 0 bases, J lost 4 bases, and 10 bases stayed unmatched. The CDR3 reads CASSQDVRAGGGETQYF. CDR3 in DNA: TGTGCCAGCAGCCAAGATGTTCGGGCGGGGGGCGGAGAGACCCAGTACTTC.

The chain has TRBV11-2 and TRBJ1-5; D is uncertain. The ends were cut back, 3 bases at V and 3 bases at J, with 9 bases in the middle. The CDR3 length is 14 residues. Germline loops: CDR1 SGHAT, CDR2 FQNNGV. This CDR3 is CASSLGSYNQPQHF. The CDR3 DNA is TGTGCCAGCAGCTTGGGCTCTTACAATCAGCCCCAGCATTTT.

This clone was detected once. The chain carries TRBV7-6 and TRBJ2-1, with 12 bases fitting TRBD2. V shed 2 bases and J 1 base; nucleotides not matched to a gene: 3. This CDR3 has 17 residues. Germline V CDR1 and CDR2: SGHVS, FNYEAQ. The chain's CDR3 is CASSLLAGGGSYNEQFF. The DNA for the CDR3 is TGTGCCAGCAGCTTACTAGCGGGGGGGGGATCCTACAATGAGCAGTTCTTC.

The rearrangement links TRBV7-9 to TRBJ2-1; TRBD1 agrees at 9 bases. Germline loops: CDR1 SEHNR, CDR2 FQNEAQ (reference sequence). V lost 4 bases, J lost 7 bases, and 8 bases stayed unmatched. This CDR3 comprises 15 residues. The CDR3 coding sequence is TGTGCCAGCAGCTCCACCGGGACAGGGATGAATGAGCAGTTCTTC. This encodes CASSSTGTGMNEQFF.

Details on this clone: Other DNA sequences in this specimen translate into the identical CDR3. This rearrangement joins TRBV3-1 (or the pseudogene TRBV3-2) to TRBJ2-3, with 11 bases that match TRBD2. The V gene end was trimmed by 3 bases and the J gene end by 2 bases; junction bases not matched to a gene: 4. The CDR3 is 16 residues long. Per germline, CDR1 LGHDT and CDR2 YNNKEL (reference sequence). The CDR3 loop is CASSQRLAGITDTQYF. CDR3 coding DNA: TGTGCCAGCAGCCAGCGACTAGCGGGGATCACAGATACGCAGTATTTT.

The rearrangement uses TRBV27 and TRBJ2-5, with 14 bases aligning to TRBD2. The CDR3 contains 18 residues. Germline-derived CDR1 and CDR2 are MNHEY and SMNVEV (reference sequence). The junction had 13 bases not matched to a gene; V was cut back by 5 bases and J by 5 bases. The DNA for the CDR3 is TGTGCCAGCAGTACCGCCGGGACTAGCGGGGGTCGTTTCGAGACCCAGTACTTC. It encodes CASSTAGTSGGRFETQYF.

This clone is a singleton in its sample. The genes are TRBV6-6 and TRBJ2-7, with TRBD2 identical over 8 bases. There are 12 residues in the CDR3. CDR1 MNHNY and CDR2 SVGAGI come from the germline V gene (reference sequence). The CDR3: CASTAGRGEQYV. CDR3 sequence (DNA): TGTGCTAGCACGGCCGGGAGGGGCGAGCAGTACGTC.

The chain carries TRBV9 and TRBJ2-7; 8 bases map to TRBD1. The germline gives CDR1 SGDLS, CDR2 YYNGEE. V was pared by 4 bases and J by 4 bases, with 7 bases of the junction left unmatched. CDR3 length equals 14 residues. The CDR3 sequence is CASSKGTGSYEQYF. The CDR3 nucleotides are TGTGCCAGCAGCAAGGGGACAGGTTCATACGAGCAGTACTTC. Using reference TRBV9 and TRBJ2-7 for the parts outside the CDR3, the full variable domain is DSGVTQTPKHLITATGQRVTLRCSPRSGDLSVYWYQQSLDQGLQFLIQYYNGEERAKGNILERFSAQQFPDLHSELNLSSLELGDSALYFCASSKGTGSYEQYFGPGTRLTVT.

J is TRBJ2-1 and V is TRBV6-5; 7 positions agree with TRBD2. CDR3 length: 14 amino acids. The J segment lost 4 bases and the V segment lost 10 bases, leaving 10 bases of the junction unmatched. The germline CDR1 and CDR2 sequences are MNHEY and SVGAGI. For the CDR3, the DNA is TGTGCCACTAGGACGGGGGGAGGGTACAATGAGCAGTTCTTC. Translated: CATRTGGGYNEQFF.

This chain connects TRBV30 to TRBJ2-2; no clear D. V lost 0 bases and J 6 bases, leaving 8 bases between the germline ends. This CDR3 is built from 13 residues. Germline loops: CDR1 GTSNPN, CDR2 SVGIG (reference sequence). CDR3: CAWSVLVAGELFF. CDR3 DNA sequence: TGTGCCTGGAGTGTACTTGTGGCCGGGGAGCTGTTTTTT.

The chain combines TRBV5-5 with TRBJ2-6, with D unresolved. This CDR3 region has 17 residues. V was cut by 0 bases and J by 0 bases, with 10 bases left in between. The germline gives CDR1 SGHKS, CDR2 YYEKEE (reference sequence). The CDR3 nucleotides read TGTGCCAGCAGCTTGGGGCAGGTACACTCTGGGGCCAACGTCCTGACTTTC. It translates to CASSLGQVHSGANVLTF.

The chain employs TRBV9 and TRBJ2-5; a possible D gene is TRBD1 (8 bases). The CDR3 extends over 15 amino acids. V dropped 3 bases and J dropped 4 bases, with 16 bases sitting between them. CDR1 SGDLS and CDR2 YYNGEE come from the germline V gene. CDR3 sequence reads: CASSAGTGLGETQYF. In nucleotides, the CDR3 is TGTGCCAGCAGCGCCGGGACAGGACTAGGAGAGACCCAGTACTTC.

The rearrangement uses TRBV2 and TRBJ1-1, with 8 positions matching TRBD1. CDR1 and CDR2 from the germline V gene are SNHLY and FYNNEI. The V segment lost 10 bases and the J segment 5 bases; nucleotides outside the gene matches: 18. CDR3 length: 16 amino acids. DNA of the CDR3: TGTGCCAAATTGGACAGGGAGGGGACCGCGGGAACTGAAGCTTTCTTT. Its protein product is CAKLDREGTAGTEAFF.

The chain joins TRBV11-3 to TRBJ1-1; 10 positions match TRBD1. This CDR3 is 13 amino acids long. Germline loops: CDR1 SGHNT, CDR2 YENEEA. With 11 bases clipped from V and 10 bases from J, the junction kept 13 bases outside the gene matches. The CDR3 region is CAGVHRQGARAFF. CDR3 in DNA: TGTGCCGGAGTACATCGACAGGGGGCTCGAGCTTTCTTT.

V is TRBV25-1 and J is TRBJ2-1; no definite D call. Germline CDR1 MGHDK, CDR2 SYGVNS. This CDR3 comprises 13 residues. V gave up 4 bases and J gave up 1 base, with 5 bases separating them. Written as DNA, the CDR3 is TGTGCCAGCAGTGTGCTATCCTACAATGAGCAGTTCTTC. Protein sequence: CASSVLSYNEQFF.